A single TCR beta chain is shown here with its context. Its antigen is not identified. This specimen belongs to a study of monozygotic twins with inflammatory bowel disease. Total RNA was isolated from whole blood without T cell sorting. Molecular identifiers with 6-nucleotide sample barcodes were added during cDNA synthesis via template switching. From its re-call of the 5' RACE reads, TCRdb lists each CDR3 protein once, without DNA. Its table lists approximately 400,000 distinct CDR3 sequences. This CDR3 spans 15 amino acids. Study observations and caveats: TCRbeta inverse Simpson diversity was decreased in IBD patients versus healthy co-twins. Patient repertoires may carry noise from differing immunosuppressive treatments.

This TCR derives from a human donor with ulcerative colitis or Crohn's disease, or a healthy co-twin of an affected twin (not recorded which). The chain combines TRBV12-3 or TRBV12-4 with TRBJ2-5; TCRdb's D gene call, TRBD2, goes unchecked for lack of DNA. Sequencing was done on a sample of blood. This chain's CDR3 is CASTRSGGIQETQYF.